Shown below are 7 T cell receptor beta chains from a single sample sequenced in a study of T cells in women clearing cervical HPV infection (dated by TCRdb to 2016 to 2019). The library came from the immunoSEQ multiplex PCR assay. TCRdb carries this immuneACCESS record with in-frame sequences only. Its versions omit some clonotypes, under half of them owing to an unresolved V gene in the studies checked, with the rest unexplained. In this sample's table one finds over 20,000 clones. The ten most abundant clones make up roughly 4% of the sample. The sample was blood buffy coat. The receptors here all came from a woman aged 18 to 75 with a cervical HPV16 infection that either progressed to CIN3+ or cleared (not recorded which).

Details on this clone: The CDR3 end falls 3 residues outside the read, so it is completed with the germline J gene. The V gene is TRBV7-6, the J gene TRBJ2-3; 8 nucleotides match TRBD1. Trimming took 0 bases from V and 5 from J; bases not matched to a gene: 4. CDR3 length equals 15 residues. Germline V lookup: CDR1 SGHVS, CDR2 FNYEAQ. CDR3 in amino acids: CASSLAGQVGDTQYF. The CDR3 bases that were read are TGTGCCAGCAGCTTAGCGGGACAGGTGGGAGATACG.

On this clone itself: Read sequence stops 3 residues before the CDR3 end, and the germline J gene provides the missing end. V usage is TRBV5-1 and J usage is TRBJ2-6; D is ambiguous. Between the trimmed V and J ends, which lost 0 bases and 2 bases, there was a span of 6 bases. Germline-derived CDR1 and CDR2 are SGHRS and YFSETQ. The CDR3 sequence is 15 residues long. The chain's CDR3 is CASSLGQTGANVLTF. Incomplete CDR3 DNA: TGCGCCAGCAGCTTGGGTCAAACTGGGGCCAACGTC.

Of note for this clone: Read sequence stops 3 residues before the CDR3 end, and the germline J gene provides the missing end. The chain couples TRBV2 to TRBJ1-2; D unresolved. This CDR3 is 13 amino acids long. Trimming took 3 bases from V and 4 from J, leaving 9 bases between them. Germline loops: CDR1 SNHLY, CDR2 FYNNEI. The CDR3 sequence: CASSDPQSYGYTF. The covered CDR3 bases are TGTGCCAGCAGTGACCCACAAAGCTATGGC.

With respect to this clone: Sequencing ends 3 residues short of the CDR3 end; the germline J gene provides the rest. The genes are TRBV2 and TRBJ2-2; 9 positions match TRBD1. The CDR3 spans 14 residues. CDR1 is SNHLY, CDR2 FYNNEI, per germline. CDR3 loop: CASRGQGPGEKLFF. CDR3 DNA (partial): TGTGCCAGCAGGGGACAGGGTCCCGGCGAAAAG.

Regarding this clone: The sequence runs out 3 residues before the end of the CDR3; the remainder is reconstructed from the germline J gene. The J gene is TRBJ2-5, the V gene TRBV5-4; maybe TRBD1 (6 bases). CDR1 and CDR2 from the germline V gene are SGHNT and YYREEE (reference sequence). The CDR3 covers 14 residues. The V end was cut by 5 bases, the J end by 5 bases, with 16 bases between. The sequenced part of the CDR3 DNA is TGTGCCAGCAGTTCTCCGACAGGTGGTGAGACC. It yields the protein CASSSPTGGET. The whole CDR3 protein reads CASSSPTGGETQYF.

As regards this clone: Coverage ceases 3 residues before the CDR3 finishes, and the germline J gene fills in the end. V and J are TRBV28 and TRBJ2-3, with 8 bases matching TRBD1. From germline, CDR1 is MDHEN and CDR2 SYDVKM. V was pared by 9 bases and J by 5 bases, with 7 bases of the junction left unmatched. This CDR3 region has 13 residues. Partial CDR3 DNA: TGTGCCAGTTCTACAGGGGGTGGAGATACG. Protein sequence: CASSTGGGDT. The full CDR3 reads CASSTGGGDTQYF.

As regards this clone: The read finishes 3 residues shy of the CDR3 end, and the germline J gene is used to complete it. The chain has TRBV20-1 and TRBJ2-3, with a weak D call TRBD2 (6 bases). The CDR3 is 15 residues long. V lost 4 bases, J lost 2 bases, and 16 bases lay in between. Germline V gene data show CDR1 as DFQATT and CDR2 as SNEGSKA (reference sequence). CDR3 in amino acids: CSATSMGGDTDTQYF. CDR3 bases read: TGCAGTGCTACGTCCATGGGCGGGGACACAGATACG.